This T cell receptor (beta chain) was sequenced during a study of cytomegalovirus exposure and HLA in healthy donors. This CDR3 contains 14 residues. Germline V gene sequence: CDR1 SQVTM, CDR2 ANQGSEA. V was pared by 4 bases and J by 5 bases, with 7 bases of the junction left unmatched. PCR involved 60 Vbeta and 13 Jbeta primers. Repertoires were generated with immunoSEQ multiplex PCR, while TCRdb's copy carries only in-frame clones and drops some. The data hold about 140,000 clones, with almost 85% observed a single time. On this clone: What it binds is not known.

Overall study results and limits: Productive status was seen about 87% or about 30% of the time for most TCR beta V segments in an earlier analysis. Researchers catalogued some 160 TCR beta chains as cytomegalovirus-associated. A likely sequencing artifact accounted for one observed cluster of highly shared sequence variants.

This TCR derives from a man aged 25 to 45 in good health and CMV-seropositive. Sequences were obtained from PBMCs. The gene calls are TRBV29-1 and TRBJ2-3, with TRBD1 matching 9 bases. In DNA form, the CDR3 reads TGCAGCGTTGTGGGGACAGGGTATAGAGATACGCAGTATTTT. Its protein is CSVVGTGYRDTQYF.